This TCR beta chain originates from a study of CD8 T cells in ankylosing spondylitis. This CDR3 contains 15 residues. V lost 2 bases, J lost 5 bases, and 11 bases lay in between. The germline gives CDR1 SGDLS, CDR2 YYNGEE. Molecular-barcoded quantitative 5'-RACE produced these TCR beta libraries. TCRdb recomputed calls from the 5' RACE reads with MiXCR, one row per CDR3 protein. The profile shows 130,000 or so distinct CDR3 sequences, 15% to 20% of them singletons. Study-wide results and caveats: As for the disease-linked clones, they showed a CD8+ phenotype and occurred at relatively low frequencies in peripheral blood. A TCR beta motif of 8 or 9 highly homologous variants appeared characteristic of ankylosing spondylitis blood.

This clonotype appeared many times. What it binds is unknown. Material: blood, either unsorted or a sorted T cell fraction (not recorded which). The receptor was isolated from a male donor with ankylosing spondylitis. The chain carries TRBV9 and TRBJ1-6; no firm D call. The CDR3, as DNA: TGTGCCAGCAGCGTGGGAGGACTGAATAATTCACCCCTCCACTTT. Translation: CASSVGGLNNSPLHF. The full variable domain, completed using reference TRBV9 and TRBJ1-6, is DSGVTQTPKHLITATGQRVTLRCSPRSGDLSVYWYQQSLDQGLQFLIQYYNGEERAKGNILERFSAQQFPDLHSELNLSSLELGDSALYFCASSVGGLNNSPLHFGNGTRLTVT.